These 30 T cell receptor beta chains came from one sample sequenced in a study of blood T cell repertoires in COVID-19 (dated by TCRdb to about 2020). The receptor library was made with the immunoSEQ multiplex PCR assay. TCRdb carries this immuneACCESS record with in-frame sequences only. Its versions omit some clonotypes, under half of them owing to an unresolved V gene in the studies checked, with the rest unexplained. The sample data list 130,000 or so clones, and more than 80% of these were observed just once. The ten largest clonotypes hold 4% to 5.5% of the sample. Sequencing was done on a sample of peripheral blood. Receptors were obtained from a man aged 35 to 55 with acute or convalescent COVID-19.

The chain has TRBV19 and TRBJ2-1; the D is unclear. CDR1 is LNHDA, CDR2 SQIVND, per germline (reference sequence). Deletions cut 7 bases from V and 7 bases from J, with 8 bases between. The CDR3 has 11 residues. The CDR3 here is CASTEANEQFF. The CDR3 DNA reads as TGTGCCAGTACCGAAGCAAATGAGCAGTTCTTC.

The chain links TRBV25-1 to TRBJ2-5; 12 bases are shared with TRBD2. The J segment lost 5 bases and the V segment lost 5 bases, leaving 3 bases of the junction unmatched. CDR3 size: 14 residues. From germline, CDR1 is MGHDK and CDR2 SYGVNS. CDR3 nucleotide sequence: TGTGCCAGCAGTCTAGCGGGGGGGCAGGAGACCCAGTACTTC. Its protein product is CASSLAGGQETQYF.

The V call is TRBV18, the J call TRBJ2-7, with 7 bases lining up with TRBD1. The CDR3 sequence is 14 residues long. Germline V gene data show CDR1 as KGHSH and CDR2 as LQKENI. The trim removed 0 bases at V and 2 bases at J, leaving 1 base unmatched. CDR3 sequence (DNA): TGTGCCAGCTCACCACCGGGACAGACCTACGAGCAGTACTTC. This sequence encodes CASSPPGQTYEQYF.

J is TRBJ1-2 and V is TRBV4-1; TRBD1 agrees at 7 bases. CDR1 is MGHRA, CDR2 YSYEKL, per germline. This CDR3 region has 15 residues. V was clipped by 0 bases and J by 8 bases; unmatched bases: 9. The CDR3 region has the DNA TGCGCCAGCAGCCAAGATCAGGGACAGATGAGGGGCTACACCTTC. It yields the protein CASSQDQGQMRGYTF.

The V call is TRBV4-3, the J call TRBJ1-4; D may be TRBD1 (5 bases). This CDR3 comprises 17 residues. V was cut by 0 bases and J by 0 bases, with 11 bases left in between. The V gene's germline CDR1 is LGHNA and CDR2 YSLEER. The CDR3, as DNA: TGCGCCAGCAGCCAAGATCGCGGGGGGTCAACTAATGAAAAACTGTTTTTT. Translating gives CASSQDRGGSTNEKLFF.

The chain joins TRBV11-2 to TRBJ1-3, with 7 bases aligning to TRBD1. Trimming cost V 4 bases and J 4 bases; bases outside gene matches: 10. CDR3 size: 16 residues. Germline V CDR1 and CDR2: SGHAT, FQNNGV. CDR3 nucleotides: TGTGCCAGCAGCTCCCCATCCCGACAGGGCGGAAACACCATATATTTT. This translates into CASSSPSRQGGNTIYF.

This chain links TRBV6-2 or TRBV6-3 with TRBJ2-3, with D perhaps matching TRBD1 (5 bases). Trimming left V 4 bases short and J 4 bases short, with 15 bases between. CDR3 length equals 15 residues. Germline lookup yields CDR1 MNHEY and CDR2 SVGEGT. CDR3 nucleotides: TGTGCCAGCAGTTTACCCCCAGGGTTGGCAGATACGCAGTATTTT. This sequence encodes CASSLPPGLADTQYF.

This chain links TRBV7-9 with TRBJ1-4; a possible D gene is TRBD1 (5 bases). The length of the CDR3 is 13 residues. Trimming took 0 bases from V and 10 from J, leaving 9 bases between them. Germline V gives CDR1 SEHNR, CDR2 FQNEAQ (reference sequence). CDR3 residues: CASSLAGGGKLFF. The CDR3 DNA sequence: TGTGCCAGCAGCTTAGCCGGCGGGGGAAAACTGTTTTTT.

The chain employs TRBV19 and TRBJ2-5, with TRBD1 matching over 7 bases. V gave up 5 bases and J gave up 5 bases; unmatched junction bases: 8. The CDR3 loop spans 14 amino acids. From germline, CDR1 is LNHDA and CDR2 SQIVND (reference sequence). Written as DNA, the CDR3 is TGTGCCAGTAGTTCTAAACAGGGGTACGAGACCCAGTACTTC. It yields the protein CASSSKQGYETQYF.

The chain couples TRBV30 to TRBJ2-5; the D is unclear. CDR3 length equals 14 residues. V was pared by 0 bases and J by 1 base, with 9 bases between. The V gene's germline CDR1 is GTSNPN and CDR2 SVGIG (reference sequence). CDR3 sequence reads: CAWSVQTAQETQYF. CDR3 DNA: TGTGCCTGGAGTGTACAAACAGCCCAAGAGACCCAGTACTTC.

This clone came up a few times. This sequence joins TRBV18 and TRBJ2-7; 12 positions agree with TRBD2. Looked up from germline, CDR1 is KGHSH and CDR2 is LQKENI. V shed 4 bases and J 4 bases; nucleotides not matched to a gene: 2. The CDR3 covers 14 residues. As DNA, the CDR3 is TGTGCCAGCTCACTAGGGACTAGCGGGTACGAGCAGTACTTC. This encodes CASSLGTSGYEQYF.

The chain recombines TRBV7-9 with TRBJ1-1; D call uncertain. This CDR3 contains 14 residues. The ends were cut back, 3 bases at V and 5 bases at J, with 13 bases in the middle. Germline values: CDR1 SEHNR, CDR2 FQNEAQ (reference sequence). In DNA form, the CDR3 reads TGTGCCAGCAGCTTTAATCCCGGGAGGACTGAAGCTTTCTTT. This codes for CASSFNPGRTEAFF.

This chain uses TRBV6-5 with TRBJ1-1; TRBD1 matches 8 bases. The CDR3 sequence is 13 residues long. J gave up 7 bases and V 10 bases, and 11 bases lay outside the gene matches. Germline V gives CDR1 MNHEY, CDR2 SVGAGI. The chain's CDR3 is CAILQGASGEAFF. The CDR3 nucleotides are TGTGCCATCCTTCAGGGGGCTAGTGGTGAAGCTTTCTTT.

The rearrangement links TRBV7-9 to TRBJ1-1, with D perhaps TRBD1 (6 bases). CDR1 and CDR2 from the germline V gene are SEHNR and FQNEAQ (reference sequence). This CDR3 has 14 amino acids. The V end was cut by 1 base, the J end by 5 bases, with 11 bases between. The CDR3 DNA sequence: TGTGCCAGCAGCTTAGATCCAGGGGTGACTGAAGCTTTCTTT. Its protein product is CASSLDPGVTEAFF.

The V and J genes are TRBV6-5 and TRBJ1-5; unclear D gene. Germline-derived CDR1 and CDR2 are MNHEY and SVGAGI. CDR3 length equals 16 residues. Trimming took 0 bases from V and 0 from J, leaving 9 bases between them. The CDR3 here is CASSYSQFNSNQPQHF. Written as DNA, the CDR3 is TGTGCCAGCAGTTACTCCCAGTTCAATAGCAATCAGCCCCAGCATTTT.

J is TRBJ1-1 and V is TRBV5-1; D is unclear. Trimming cost V 3 bases and J 0 bases, with 18 bases left between them. CDR3 length equals 17 residues. CDR1 and CDR2 (germline): SGHRS, YFSETQ. The CDR3, as DNA: TGCGCCAGCAGCTCTTGGGGAAGGGAGGGCATGAACACTGAAGCTTTCTTT. It is translated as CASSSWGREGMNTEAFF.

This chain uses TRBV27 with TRBJ2-7; D remains unclear. The CDR3 spans 13 residues. Trimming left V 4 bases short and J 2 bases short, with 9 bases between. Germline loops: CDR1 MNHEY, CDR2 SMNVEV (reference sequence). As DNA, the CDR3 is TGTGCCAGCAGTTCTACCCTCGCCTACGAGCAGTACTTC. Its protein product is CASSSTLAYEQYF.

The chain employs TRBV10-3 and TRBJ2-2, with 12 bases fitting TRBD2. CDR3 length equals 18 residues. V lost 4 bases, J lost 0 bases, and 6 bases stayed unmatched. CDR1 ENHRY and CDR2 SYGVKD come from the germline V gene. The CDR3 loop is CAISGLAGVTANTGELFF. CDR3 DNA sequence: TGTGCCATCAGTGGACTAGCGGGAGTGACGGCGAACACCGGGGAGCTGTTTTTT.

The rearrangement links TRBV7-2 to TRBJ1-3, with D possibly TRBD1 on 5 matching bases. V lost 7 bases, J lost 4 bases, and 11 bases lay in between. CDR3 length equals 13 residues. Germline V gene sequence: CDR1 SGHTA, CDR2 FQGNSA. The CDR3 coding sequence is TGTGCCAGCACAACGGGGGGAGGAAACACCATATATTTT. Its translation: CASTTGGGNTIYF. The full variable domain, rest sourced from reference TRBV7-2 and TRBJ1-3, is GAGVSQSPSNKVTEKGKDVELRCDPISGHTALYWYRQSLGQGLEFLIYFQGNSAPDKSGLPSDRFSAERTGGSVSTLTIQRTQQEDSAVYLCASTTGGGNTIYFGEGSWLTVV.

This chain connects TRBV10-3 to TRBJ1-5; possible D gene TRBD1, 5 bases. Trimming cost V 10 bases and J 3 bases, with 13 bases left between them. The CDR3 contains 13 residues. Looked up from germline, CDR1 is ENHRY and CDR2 is SYGVKD. CDR3 region: CATRQITNQPQHF. The CDR3 nucleotides are TGTGCCACTCGACAGATTACCAATCAGCCCCAGCATTTT.

The V gene is TRBV10-1, the J gene TRBJ2-2; 7 positions agree with TRBD1. J was trimmed by 0 bases and V by 3 bases; bases with no gene match: 10. Germline values: CDR1 WNHNN, CDR2 SYGVQD (reference sequence). The CDR3 is made up of 18 amino acids. The DNA for the CDR3 is TGCGCCAGCAGTGAAGGAGGACAGGAGTTCGCGAACACCGGGGAGCTGTTTTTT. Translating it yields CASSEGGQEFANTGELFF.

This clone was recorded only once. J is TRBJ2-2 and V is TRBV5-8; TRBD2 matches at 7 bases. This CDR3 region has 19 residues. Per the germline V gene, CDR1 is SGHTS and CDR2 is YDEGEE. The trim removed 1 base at V and 5 bases at J, leaving 17 bases unmatched. The CDR3 sequence is CASSLFRGRAGAGTGELFF. CDR3 sequence (DNA): TGTGCCAGCAGCTTGTTCCGCGGGCGGGCGGGAGCTGGAACCGGGGAGCTGTTTTTT.

The rearrangement uses TRBV6-5 and TRBJ1-4; D gene ambiguous. Germline V gives CDR1 MNHEY, CDR2 SVGAGI. The CDR3 is made up of 15 amino acids. Trimming removed 0 bases from V and 6 bases from J, with 11 bases in between. The CDR3: CASSYSWEGDEKLFF. CDR3 coding DNA: TGTGCCAGCAGTTACTCGTGGGAGGGCGATGAAAAACTGTTTTTT.

This clone was picked up a small number of times. The chain carries TRBV19 and TRBJ1-3, with a tentative D call TRBD1 (6 bases). The length of the CDR3 is 17 residues. The germline V and J ends were trimmed by 1 base and 0 bases, with 13 bases remaining between them. CDR1 LNHDA and CDR2 SQIVND come from the germline V gene (reference sequence). The CDR3 DNA sequence: TGTGCCAGTAGTATAGGATTAGGACAGCGCTCTGGAAACACCATATATTTT. It yields the protein CASSIGLGQRSGNTIYF.

The genes are TRBV19 and TRBJ2-5; TRBD1 agrees at 9 bases. Germline assignment: CDR1 LNHDA and CDR2 SQIVND (reference sequence). This CDR3 is 15 amino acids long. V shed 6 bases, J shed 5 bases, and the junction held 10 bases outside the gene matches. The CDR3 coding sequence is TGTGCCAGTAGGAAACAGGGGGCCGGCCTTGAGACCCAGTACTTC. As protein: CASRKQGAGLETQYF.

The chain links TRBV6-6 to TRBJ1-2; D is possibly TRBD1 (6 bases). Germline CDR1 is MNHNY and CDR2 is SVGAGI (reference sequence). The V and J ends lost 5 bases and 8 bases respectively, with 15 bases between them. This CDR3 contains 13 residues. This chain's CDR3 is CASSQRGAGGYTF. Here the CDR3 DNA reads TGTGCCAGCAGTCAGCGGGGGGCTGGGGGCTACACCTTC.

The chain uses TRBV6-4 and TRBJ1-1; no clear D gene. CDR3 size: 13 residues. V was clipped by 5 bases and J by 0 bases, with 7 bases between them. Germline CDR1 is MRHNA and CDR2 is SNTAGT. As DNA, the CDR3 is TGTGCCAGCAGTTACGACTTGAACACTGAAGCTTTCTTT. Its translation is CASSYDLNTEAFF.

This clone was observed a handful of times. This sequence joins TRBV5-5 and TRBJ2-5; 9 nucleotides match TRBD2. CDR1 SGHKS and CDR2 YYEKEE come from the germline V gene (reference sequence). The CDR3 consists of 18 residues. Germline trimming cut 0 bases from V and 1 base from J; bases unmatched to any gene: 10. The DNA for the CDR3 is TGTGCCAGCAGCTTGGGGGCATCGGGACTAGCTGGCCAAGAGACCCAGTACTTC. Translated, it gives CASSLGASGLAGQETQYF.

J is TRBJ1-2 and V is TRBV9; D not certain. Germline V lookup: CDR1 SGDLS, CDR2 YYNGEE. V was pared by 0 bases and J by 7 bases, with 10 bases between. This CDR3 has 13 amino acids. The CDR3 reads CASSVDRAGGYTF. CDR3 bases: TGTGCCAGCAGCGTAGATCGAGCAGGTGGCTACACCTTC.

V and J are TRBV7-2 and TRBJ2-1; 8 nucleotides match TRBD2. V lost 4 bases to trimming and J lost 6 bases; unmatched junction nucleotides: 5. The CDR3 is made up of 14 amino acids. In germline, CDR1 is SGHTA, CDR2 FQGNSA. This CDR3 is CASSSGLGGNEQFF. The CDR3, as DNA: TGTGCCAGCAGCTCGGGACTAGGGGGCAATGAGCAGTTCTTC.